Listed below are T cell receptor beta chains from one sample, sequenced in a study of blood T cell repertoires in COVID-19. Sequenced by immunoSEQ multiplex PCR; TCRdb stores in-frame clones only, minus some. The table has about 28,000 clones, nearly 90% seen once. The sequenced material came from peripheral blood. These receptors were collected from a man aged 60 to 75 with COVID-19, enrolled during active disease. CDR3s leave out the opening cysteine and the closing phenylalanine or tryptophan. D genes are given only for firm matches.

TRBD1	TRBV29-1	SVKRDRGNSPLH
-	TRBV2	ASSETSAGELF
TRBD1	TRBV4-3	ASSLRDRVADTQY
-	TRBV9	ASSGPGWGSGNTIY
-	TRBV5-8	ASGLKSQRSTEAF
-	TRBV19	ASQGINWGINTEAF
TRBD1	TRBV19	ASNTGGSNQPQH
TRBD2	TRBV3-1/TRBV3-2	ASSGGGTSGPYEQY
-	TRBV28	ASYVSSAKYTGELF
-	TRBV18	ASSPQRQSGYT
TRBD2	TRBV27	ASKNLAGGDTQY
-	TRBV5-1	ASSLGRGAEAF
-	TRBV5-1	ASSLSSGETQY
TRBD2	TRBV13	ASSSRTRAYEQY
-	TRBV2	ASRQGKQY
-	TRBV29-1	SVDRGSGANVLT
-	TRBV5-4	ASSPGQSNTEAF
-	TRBV5-1	ASSREGLEQF
TRBD2	TRBV27	ASSLTGTSGTQVRGTQY
TRBD2	TRBV18	ASSPPRLAGVTDTQY
TRBD1	TRBV19	ASSIIQGADYGYT
-	TRBV5-1	ASSRYTGTDTQY
TRBD1	TRBV15	ATSRDRTGSAGYT